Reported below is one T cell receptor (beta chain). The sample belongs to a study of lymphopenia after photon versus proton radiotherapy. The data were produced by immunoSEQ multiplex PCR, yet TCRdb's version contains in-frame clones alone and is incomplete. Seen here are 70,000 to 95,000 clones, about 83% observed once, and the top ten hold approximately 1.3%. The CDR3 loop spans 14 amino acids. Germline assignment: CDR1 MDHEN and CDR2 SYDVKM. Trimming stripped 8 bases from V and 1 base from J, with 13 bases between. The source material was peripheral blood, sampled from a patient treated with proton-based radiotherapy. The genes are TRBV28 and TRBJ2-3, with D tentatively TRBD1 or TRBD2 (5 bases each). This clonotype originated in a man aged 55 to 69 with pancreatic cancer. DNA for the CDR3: TGTGCCAGCTACAGGCGGGCACGCACAGATACGCAGTATTTT. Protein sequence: CASYRRARTDTQYF.